This record looks at one T cell receptor (beta chain) sequence and its context. Antigen specificity is unknown. When replicate PCRs were run on sorted subsets, they used about 200 ng DNA, 28,000 or so T cell genomes. TCRdb's table, derived via immunoSEQ multiplex PCR, lists solely in-frame clones and lacks some. The sample lists about 1.5 million clones; roughly 98% were seen once. This entry comes from a study of shared clonotypes between healthy human individuals. The overall study: CD4 naive and memory got three plates each, CD8 naive two, CD8 memory one.

The V and J ends lost 0 bases and 4 bases, in that order; junction bases with no gene match: 4. Germline CDR1 and CDR2: SGHNT and YYREEE (reference sequence). The CDR3 spans 15 residues. Regarding the study as a whole: A handful of donors shared approximately 5% of their naive CD4 clonotypes.

The chain employs TRBV5-4 and TRBJ2-7; the match to TRBD1 covers 10 bases. This receptor was obtained from a young man in good health. Sequenced material: naive CD4+ T cells sorted from blood. As to subset: CD45RA+ positively selected. CDR3 sequence: CASSLGGQGLYEQYF. The CDR3 DNA reads TGTGCCAGCAGCTTGGGGGGACAGGGGTTGTACGAGCAGTACTTC.